This is a list of T cell receptor beta chains from one sample in a study of T cells expressing NK-cell markers. One entry per CDR3 protein, without DNA, is what TCRdb gives after re-calling the 5' RACE reads. The sample table sets out some 500,000 distinct CDR3 sequences. The sample comprised blood T cells: a sorted CD56 or NKG2C T cell subset, CD4+ or CD8+ T cells, or bulk PBMC T cells (not recorded which). Source of these receptors: a woman aged 50 to 65 in good health. Each CDR3 is given with its conserved first and last residue.

v_call: TRBV7-2
j_call: TRBJ1-6
cdr3_aa: CASSLGAGRNSPLHF

v_call: TRBV12-3/TRBV12-4
j_call: TRBJ1-6
cdr3_aa: CASSLRGSYSPLHF

v_call: TRBV20-1
j_call: TRBJ2-7
cdr3_aa: CSARDPSTGSGYEQYF

v_call: TRBV14
j_call: TRBJ2-1
cdr3_aa: CASSQEPGGGWNEQFF

v_call: TRBV11-2
j_call: TRBJ2-7
cdr3_aa: CASSPGLGWEGEQYF

v_call: TRBV20-1
j_call: TRBJ2-7
cdr3_aa: CSARDRGRQLYEQYF

v_call: TRBV3-1
j_call: TRBJ1-2
cdr3_aa: CASSSTGSRGYTF

v_call: TRBV11-3
j_call: TRBJ2-3
cdr3_aa: CASSSPGLAGRGTDTQYF

v_call: TRBV29-1
j_call: TRBJ2-5
cdr3_aa: CSPIRVREETQYF

v_call: TRBV5-1
j_call: TRBJ2-1
cdr3_aa: CASSLVGSSGKYNEQFF

v_call: TRBV12-3/TRBV12-4
j_call: TRBJ1-2
cdr3_aa: CASSLDRAANGYTF

v_call: TRBV20-1
j_call: TRBJ2-1
cdr3_aa: CSARDQPRLAANNEQFF

v_call: TRBV29-1
j_call: TRBJ2-3
cdr3_aa: CSVRYRSTDTQYF

v_call: TRBV3-1
j_call: TRBJ1-5
cdr3_aa: CASSQDIIQGQPQHF

v_call: TRBV4-1
j_call: TRBJ2-5
cdr3_aa: CASSRQGTGETQYF

v_call: TRBV9
j_call: TRBJ2-3
cdr3_aa: CASSVDFGGRLIPTDTQYF